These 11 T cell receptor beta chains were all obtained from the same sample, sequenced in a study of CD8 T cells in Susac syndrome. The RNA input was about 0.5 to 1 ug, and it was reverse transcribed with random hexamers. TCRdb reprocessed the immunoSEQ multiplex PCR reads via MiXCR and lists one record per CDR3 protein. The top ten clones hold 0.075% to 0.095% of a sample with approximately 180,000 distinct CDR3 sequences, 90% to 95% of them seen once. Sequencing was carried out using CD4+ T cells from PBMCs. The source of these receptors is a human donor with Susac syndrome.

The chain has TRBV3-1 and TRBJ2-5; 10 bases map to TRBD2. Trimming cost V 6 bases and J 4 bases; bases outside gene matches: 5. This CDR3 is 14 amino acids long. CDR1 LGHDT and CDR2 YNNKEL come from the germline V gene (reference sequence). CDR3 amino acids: CASRSSGGGETQYF. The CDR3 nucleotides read TGTGCCAGCAGGTCTAGCGGGGGAGGAGAGACCCAGTACTTC.

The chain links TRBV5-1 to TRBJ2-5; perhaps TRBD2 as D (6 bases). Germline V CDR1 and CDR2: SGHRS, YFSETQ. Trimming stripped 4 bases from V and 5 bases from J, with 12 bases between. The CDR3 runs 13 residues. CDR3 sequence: CASSVEGQETQYF. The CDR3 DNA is TGCGCCAGCAGCGTGGAGGGGCAGGAGACCCAGTACTTC. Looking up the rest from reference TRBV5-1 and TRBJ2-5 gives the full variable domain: KAGVTQTPRYLIKTRGQQVTLSCSPISGHRSVSWYQQTPGQGLQFLFEYFSETQRNKGNFPGRFSGRQFSNSRSEMNVSTLELGDSALYLCASSVEGQETQYFGPGTRLLVL.

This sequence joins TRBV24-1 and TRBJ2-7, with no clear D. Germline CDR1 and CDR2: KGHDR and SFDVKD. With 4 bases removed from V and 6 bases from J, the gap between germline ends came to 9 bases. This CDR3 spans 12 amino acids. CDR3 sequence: CATSEGSLEQYF. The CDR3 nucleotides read TGTGCCACCAGTGAGGGTTCTCTCGAGCAGTACTTC.

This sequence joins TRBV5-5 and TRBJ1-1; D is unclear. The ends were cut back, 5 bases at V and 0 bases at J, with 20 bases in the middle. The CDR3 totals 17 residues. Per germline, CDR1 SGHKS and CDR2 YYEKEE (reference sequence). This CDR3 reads CASRLGSALRMNTEAFF. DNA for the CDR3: TGTGCCAGCAGACTCGGGTCGGCCCTCCGAATGAACACTGAAGCTTTCTTT. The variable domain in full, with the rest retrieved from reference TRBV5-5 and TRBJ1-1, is DAGVTQSPTHLIKTRGQQVTLRCSPISGHKSVSWYQQVLGQGPQFIFQYYEKEERGRGNFPDRFSARQFPNYSSELNVNALLLGDSALYLCASRLGSALRMNTEAFFGQGTRLTVV.

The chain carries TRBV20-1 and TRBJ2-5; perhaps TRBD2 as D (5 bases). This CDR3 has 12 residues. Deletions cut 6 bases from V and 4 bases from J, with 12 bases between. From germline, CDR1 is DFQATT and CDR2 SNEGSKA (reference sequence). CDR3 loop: CSASVRGETQYF. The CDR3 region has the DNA TGCAGTGCCTCGGTCCGGGGAGAGACCCAGTACTTC.

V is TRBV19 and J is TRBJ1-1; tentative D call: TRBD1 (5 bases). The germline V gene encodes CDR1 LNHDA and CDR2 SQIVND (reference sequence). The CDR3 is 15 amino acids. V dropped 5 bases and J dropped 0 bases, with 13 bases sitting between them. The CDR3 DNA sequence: TGTGCCAGTAGTCCGAGACAGACCTTGAACACTGAAGCTTTCTTT. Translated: CASSPRQTLNTEAFF.

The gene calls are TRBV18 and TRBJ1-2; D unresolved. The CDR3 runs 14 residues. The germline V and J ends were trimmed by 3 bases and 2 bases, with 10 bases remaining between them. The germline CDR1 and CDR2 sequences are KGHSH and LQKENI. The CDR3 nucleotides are TGTGCCAGCTCACCGATGGGAGAAAACTATGGCTACACCTTC. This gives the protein CASSPMGENYGYTF.

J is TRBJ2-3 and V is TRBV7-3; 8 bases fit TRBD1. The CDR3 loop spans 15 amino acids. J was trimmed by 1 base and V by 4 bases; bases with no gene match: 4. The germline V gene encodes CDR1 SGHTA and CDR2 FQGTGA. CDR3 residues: CASSSRGLRTDTQYF. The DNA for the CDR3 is TGTGCCAGCAGCTCCAGGGGGCTGCGCACAGATACGCAGTATTTT. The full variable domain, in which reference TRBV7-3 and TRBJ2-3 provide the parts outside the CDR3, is GAGVSQTPSNKVTEKGKYVELRCDPISGHTALYWYRQSLGQGPEFLIYFQGTGAADDSGLPNDRFFAVRPEGSVSTLKIQRTERGDSAVYLCASSSRGLRTDTQYFGPGTRLTVL.

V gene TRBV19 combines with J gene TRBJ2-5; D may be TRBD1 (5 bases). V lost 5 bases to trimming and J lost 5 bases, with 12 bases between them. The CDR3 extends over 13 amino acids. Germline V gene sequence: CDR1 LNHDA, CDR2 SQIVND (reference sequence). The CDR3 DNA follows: TGTGCCAGTAGTTCTAGGGGTGTGGAGACCCAGTACTTC. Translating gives CASSSRGVETQYF.

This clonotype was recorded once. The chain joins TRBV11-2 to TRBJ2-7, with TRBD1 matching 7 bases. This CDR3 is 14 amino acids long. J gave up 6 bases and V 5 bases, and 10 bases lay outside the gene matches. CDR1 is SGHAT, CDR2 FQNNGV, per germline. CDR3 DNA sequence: TGTGCCAGCAGCCCCCGGACAGGTTACGCCGAGCAGTACTTC. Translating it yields CASSPRTGYAEQYF.

CDR3 sequence: CSATPGQINQPQHF. CDR3 nucleotide sequence: TGCAGTGCTACGCCGGGACAGATTAATCAGCCCCAGCATTTT. The chain couples TRBV20-1 to TRBJ1-5, with 7 bases matching TRBD1. Germline V CDR1 and CDR2: DFQATT, SNEGSKA (reference sequence). This CDR3 contains 14 residues. V lost 4 bases to trimming and J lost 4 bases; unmatched junction nucleotides: 7.